The text below deals with one T cell receptor beta chain. The CDR3 is 14 residues long. V dropped 5 bases and J dropped 10; count of bases not matched to a gene: 11. Germline V gene data show CDR1 as SGHNT and CDR2 as YENEEA. The authors prepared the TCRbeta library with unique molecular identifiers. TCRdb independently ran MiXCR on the PCR reads; one entry per CDR3 protein. The sample includes around 480,000 distinct CDR3 sequences, about 33% of them seen just once. The data originate from a study of T-cell reconstitution after alpha-beta-depleted transplantation in children. V usage is TRBV11-3 and J usage is TRBJ2-1, with TRBD2 identical over 7 bases. This sample comprised PBMCs from the stem cell graft donor, obtained from the stem cell graft. The TCR was taken from a human donor who donated a stem cell graft to a child with aplastic anemia. The CDR3 sequence is CASSTQAGIAEQFF. The CDR3, as DNA: TGTGCCAGCAGCACGCAAGCGGGAATCGCGGAGCAGTTCTTC.